This T cell receptor beta chain appears in the sequencing data of a study of T cells in Graves' hyperthyroidism and ophthalmopathy. This clonotype was detected many times. Template material for amplifying TCR beta CDR3 regions consisted of RNA transcripts. RT-PCR in the first round (using the HTBI primer set) targeted the TCR CDR3. TCRdb ran MiXCR on the multiplex PCR reads and lists one entry per CDR3 protein. Counted here are about 640,000 distinct CDR3 sequences, 20% occurring once; the ten biggest clones make up 30% to 40%. This sequence was found in a man younger than 45 with Graves' ophthalmopathy. Sequenced sample: blood.

The CDR3 reads CASSPLAPTVEAFF. The CDR3 DNA follows: TGTGCCAGCTCACCCCTAGCTCCGACCGTTGAAGCTTTCTTT. This chain joins TRBV18 and TRBJ1-1; D is ambiguous. The CDR3 is 14 amino acids. V was trimmed by 3 bases and J by 7 bases, leaving 15 bases between them. The germline CDR1 and CDR2 sequences are KGHSH and LQKENI.